The next 19 T cell receptor beta chains were all read from a single sample in a study of control samples from healthy donors and cancer patients. TCRdb's copy holds only in-frame clones and misses some; the assay was immunoSEQ multiplex PCR. The repertoire holds over 100,000 clones, with roughly 88% as singletons. The specimen sequenced was blood. These receptors were taken from a man aged 40-49 years in good health.

This chain connects TRBV11-1 to TRBJ2-2; no clear D. V shed 5 bases and J shed 6 bases, with 7 bases lying between them. The length of the CDR3 is 12 residues. Germline-derived CDR1 and CDR2 are SGHAT and FQDESV (reference sequence). This chain's CDR3 is CASSPHPGELFF. In DNA form, the CDR3 reads TGTGCCAGCAGCCCCCACCCCGGGGAGCTGTTTTTT.

CDR3: CAISPTSGDNQEQFF. CDR3 sequence (DNA): TGTGCCATCAGCCCGACTAGCGGGGACAATCAGGAGCAGTTCTTC. The chain links TRBV10-3 to TRBJ2-1; 11 positions agree with TRBD2. The CDR3 consists of 15 residues. Germline CDR1 and CDR2: ENHRY and SYGVKD. V was pared by 6 bases and J by 10 bases, with 11 bases of the junction left unmatched.

Here the CDR3 reads CASSITGGGFGAFF. The CDR3 DNA reads as TGTGCCAGTAGTATTACAGGGGGCGGGTTCGGAGCTTTCTTT. The genes are TRBV19 and TRBJ1-1; 9 nucleotides align to TRBD1. Germline values: CDR1 LNHDA, CDR2 SQIVND (reference sequence). The CDR3 consists of 14 residues. Losses at the gene ends were 3 bases for V and 10 bases for J; bases not matched to a gene: 9.

The chain couples TRBV29-1 to TRBJ1-2; the match to TRBD1 covers 10 bases. Trimming took 6 bases from V and 8 from J; bases not matched to a gene: 12. The length of the CDR3 is 14 residues. Germline V CDR1 and CDR2: SQVTM, ANQGSEA. The CDR3 is CSVRSGTGASGYTF. The CDR3 bases are TGCAGCGTCCGCTCCGGGACAGGGGCTAGCGGCTACACCTTC.

The genes are TRBV4-2 and TRBJ2-5, with D perhaps TRBD1 or TRBD2 (6 bases each). Looked up from germline, CDR1 is LGHNA and CDR2 is YNFKEQ. V was clipped by 0 bases and J by 4 bases, with 15 bases between them. This CDR3 has 16 amino acids. As DNA, the CDR3 is TGTGCCAGCAGCCAAGATCGGTTAGGGGGGCGAGAGACCCAGTACTTC. Translation gives CASSQDRLGGRETQYF.

The CDR3 is CATIHPNTGELFF. The CDR3 DNA reads TGTGCCACCATCCACCCGAACACCGGGGAGCTGTTTTTT. The V gene is TRBV19, the J gene TRBJ2-2; no clear D. Trimming removed 10 bases from V and 0 bases from J, with 9 bases in between. The CDR3 consists of 13 residues. Germline values: CDR1 LNHDA, CDR2 SQIVND (reference sequence).

The chain couples TRBV25-1 to TRBJ1-1; D possibly corresponds to TRBD1 (6 bases). V lost 5 bases, J lost 5 bases, and 18 bases lay in between. Germline values: CDR1 MGHDK, CDR2 SYGVNS. There are 15 residues in the CDR3. CDR3 amino acids: CASSPLNRERTEAFF. CDR3 DNA: TGTGCCAGCAGTCCCCTGAACAGGGAGAGGACTGAAGCTTTCTTT.

This chain connects TRBV27 to TRBJ2-7, with 7 bases matching TRBD1. The CDR3 covers 14 residues. CDR1 and CDR2 from the germline V gene are MNHEY and SMNVEV (reference sequence). With V trimmed by 5 bases and J by 1 base, 5 bases remained unmatched. As DNA, the CDR3 is TGTGCCAGCAGTACCCGACAGGGTTCCTACGAGCAGTACTTC. Protein: CASSTRQGSYEQYF.

V and J are TRBV11-3 and TRBJ2-5; 7 bases line up with TRBD2. This CDR3 comprises 14 residues. J was trimmed by 0 bases and V by 5 bases; bases with no gene match: 3. The germline V gene has CDR1 SGHNT and CDR2 YENEEA. The DNA of the CDR3 is TGTGCCAGCAGCCCTGGGACTAACCAAGAGACCCAGTACTTC. It yields the protein CASSPGTNQETQYF.

This clone has only one observation. The chain links TRBV27 to TRBJ1-6; D unclear. This CDR3 is 14 amino acids long. CDR1 and CDR2 (germline): MNHEY, SMNVEV (reference sequence). Trimming left V 3 bases short and J 6 bases short, with 9 bases between. In nucleotides, the CDR3 is TGTGCCAGCAGTTTGCCAGATTCTAATTCACCCCTCCACTTT. This translates into CASSLPDSNSPLHF.

The chain carries TRBV3-1 (or the pseudogene TRBV3-2) and TRBJ1-6; D remains unclear. The CDR3 consists of 17 residues. The germline V gene encodes CDR1 LGHDT and CDR2 YNNKEL (reference sequence). V was clipped by 4 bases and J by 0 bases, with 13 bases between them. CDR3 residues: CASSPNLKSSYNSPLHF. CDR3 sequence (DNA): TGTGCCAGCAGCCCTAACCTGAAGAGCTCCTATAATTCACCCCTCCACTTT.

The V and J genes are TRBV10-2 and TRBJ1-2, with D maybe TRBD1 (5 bases). Trimming pared 3 bases from V and 6 bases from J, leaving 11 bases between. Looked up from germline, CDR1 is WSHSY and CDR2 is SAAADI. The CDR3 covers 13 residues. For the CDR3, the DNA is TGCGCCAGCAGTGACGGCAGGGTTGATGGCTACACCTTC. Its protein is CASSDGRVDGYTF.

The chain is built from TRBV6-6 and TRBJ1-5; possible D gene TRBD1, 5 bases. V was trimmed by 2 bases and J by 6 bases, leaving 11 bases between them. This CDR3 spans 14 amino acids. CDR1 MNHNY and CDR2 SVGAGI come from the germline V gene (reference sequence). The CDR3 reads CASSYPGRAQPQHF. CDR3 DNA sequence: TGTGCCAGCAGTTACCCTGGCAGGGCTCAGCCCCAGCATTTT.

The rearrangement uses TRBV23-1 and TRBJ1-6; D ambiguous. Being an ORF, TRBV23-1 has a function that is uncertain. The CDR3 sequence is 15 residues long. V lost 4 bases, J lost 0 bases, and 7 bases lay in between. CDR3 coding DNA: TGCGCCAGCAGTCTAGTAAGCTCCTATAATTCACCCCTCCACTTT. Protein: CASSLVSSYNSPLHF.

The rearrangement uses TRBV6-6 and TRBJ2-7; 9 positions match TRBD1. V lost 6 bases and J lost 2; bases outside the gene matches: 5. Germline V gene data show CDR1 as MNHNY and CDR2 as SVGAGI (reference sequence). The CDR3 is 14 amino acids. The CDR3 reads CASRGQGKTYEQYF. CDR3 nucleotide sequence: TGTGCCAGCAGAGGACAGGGGAAAACCTACGAGCAGTACTTC.

The chain carries TRBV6-5 and TRBJ2-7, with 9 nucleotides matching TRBD1. Trimming at V came to 6 bases and at J to 2 bases, leaving 5 bases not matched to a gene. Per germline, CDR1 MNHEY and CDR2 SVGAGI. CDR3 length: 14 amino acids. The CDR3 region has the DNA TGTGCCAGCAGCAAACAGGGGGCCCCCTACGAGCAGTACTTC. Its translation is CASSKQGAPYEQYF.

This chain uses TRBV27 with TRBJ2-5; TRBD1 aligns across 10 bases. Per the germline V gene, CDR1 is MNHEY and CDR2 is SMNVEV (reference sequence). The trim removed 7 bases at V and 4 bases at J, leaving 6 bases unmatched. The CDR3 covers 14 residues. The DNA of the CDR3 is TGTGCCAGCAAGGGACAGGGGAGAGTAGAGACCCAGTACTTC. It encodes CASKGQGRVETQYF.

The chain combines TRBV10-2 with TRBJ1-1; D perhaps matches TRBD1 (6 bases). The V gene lost 6 bases and the J gene lost 4 bases, with 15 bases spanning the gap. In germline, CDR1 is WSHSY, CDR2 SAAADI. This CDR3 spans 14 amino acids. CDR3 region: CASRPGQRSTEAFF. The CDR3 coding sequence is TGCGCCAGCAGACCCGGACAGAGGAGCACTGAAGCTTTCTTT.

The CDR3 DNA is TGTGCCAGCAGCTTAGCCGGGGGCACAGATACGCAGTATTTT. Residues: CASSLAGGTDTQYF. The rearrangement uses TRBV7-3 and TRBJ2-3, with D possibly matching TRBD2 (5 bases). Trimming took off 2 bases at V and 1 base at J, with 7 bases between the two ends. Germline values: CDR1 SGHTA, CDR2 FQGTGA. The CDR3 runs 14 residues. The variable domain in full, with the rest retrieved from reference TRBV7-3 and TRBJ2-3, is GAGVSQTPSNKVTEKGKYVELRCDPISGHTALYWYRQSLGQGPEFLIYFQGTGAADDSGLPNDRFFAVRPEGSVSTLKIQRTERGDSAVYLCASSLAGGTDTQYFGPGTRLTVL.